These T cell receptor beta chains were read from a single sample in a study of memory CD4+ T cells and cytomegalovirus serostatus. Clones were read by immunoSEQ multiplex PCR, and TCRdb kept only the in-frame ones, dropping some. The sample holds 50,000 to 75,000 clones, approximately 78% seen once. Sequencing was done on a sample of memory CD4+ T cells from blood. The receptors stem from an adult in good health and CMV-seronegative. Both conserved end residues are part of each CDR3. A D gene is named only where the DNA matches it firmly. Clone size is stated in some rows and not others, as once, few, many or a class when expanded.

d_gene	abundance	v_gene	j_gene	CDR3nt	CDR3aa
NA	few	TRBV11-2	TRBJ1-1	TGTGCCAGCAGCTCCAACTTCGGGGATAACACTGAAGCTTTCTTT	CASSSNFGDNTEAFF
TRBD1	NA	TRBV28	TRBJ2-7	TGTGCCAGCAGTCGACAGGGGTCATCCTACGAGCAGTACTTC	CASSRQGSSYEQYF
TRBD1	NA	TRBV10-3	TRBJ2-1	TGTGCCATCAGTGAAGGGGGCGCTTCCTTCTTC	CAISEGGASFF
NA	NA	TRBV12-5	TRBJ2-3	TGTGCTAGTGGTCCCCGGGGACGACCCGAAACGCAGTATTTT	CASGPRGRPETQYF
TRBD2	NA	TRBV7-2	TRBJ2-3	TGTGCCAGCAGCTTAACCAGCGGGGGGGCGGGAGATACGCAGTATTTT	CASSLTSGGAGDTQYF
TRBD2	NA	TRBV2	TRBJ2-1	TGTGCCAGCGCCGGACTAGCGGACAACTACAATGAGCAGTTCTTC	CASAGLADNYNEQFF
TRBD2	NA	TRBV6-1	TRBJ2-3	TGTGCCAGCAGTGTTATACTAGCGGGAGGATCAGATACGCAGTATTTT	CASSVILAGGSDTQYF
TRBD2	NA	TRBV11-2	TRBJ2-5	TGTGCCAGCAGCTCCTATCTTCTAGCGGGGGGTTTTGAGACCCAGTACTTC	CASSSYLLAGGFETQYF
NA	NA	TRBV19	TRBJ1-2	TGTGCCAGTAGTAATAGACAGTACAACTACACCTTC	CASSNRQYNYTF
TRBD1	NA	TRBV27	TRBJ1-1	TGTGCCAGCAGGGGCGCCGGGACAGGGAGCACTGAAGCTTTCTTT	CASRGAGTGSTEAFF
TRBD2	few	TRBV2	TRBJ2-2	TGTGCCAGCATGTTCACGGGGGGTTCATCCGGGGAGCTGTTTTTT	CASMFTGGSSGELFF
NA	NA	TRBV13	TRBJ1-6	TGTGCCAGCAGCTTAGTGAGGGATGGGTATAATTCACCCCTCCACTTT	CASSLVRDGYNSPLHF
NA	NA	TRBV28	TRBJ1-2	TGTGCCAGCAGTTTACCTGGGACCCATGCCTCGAACTATGGCTACACCTTC	CASSLPGTHASNYGYTF
TRBD1	NA	TRBV7-9	TRBJ1-1	TGTGCCAGCAGCTTAAAGGTGGAGGGGGCGAGGGACACTGAAGCTTTCTTT	CASSLKVEGARDTEAFF